Below are 28 T cell receptor beta chains sequenced from a single sample in a study of tumor and adjacent non-tumor tissue in lung cancer. This sample's RNA came from whole unsorted tissue. A modified ARM-PCR protocol with three rounds of nested PCR amplified TCRbeta. TCRdb reprocessed the multiplex PCR reads with MiXCR, giving one entry per CDR3 protein. The sample has about 82,000 distinct CDR3 sequences; around 77% are singletons. Specimen: lung tumor tissue. Every receptor here comes from a woman between 50 and 59 years old with non-small cell lung cancer.

There are a few counts of this clonotype. The chain couples TRBV7-8 to TRBJ2-2; no clear D gene. V lost 5 bases and J lost 7, with 11 bases in between. Looked up from germline, CDR1 is SGHVS and CDR2 is FQNEAQ. The CDR3 sequence is 13 residues long. CDR3: CASSIMGIGELFF. DNA for the CDR3: TGTGCCAGCAGCATAATGGGTATCGGGGAGCTGTTTTTT.

As for this clonotype: One end of the junction is discordant with germline, which a read error may explain. The chain has TRBV11-3 and TRBJ2-1, with 9 bases matching TRBD2. The CDR3 totals 17 residues. Germline CDR1 and CDR2: SGHNT and YENEEA. The CDR3 here is CASRLGTSSSSYNEQFF. The CDR3 DNA reads TGTGCCAGCAGGTTAGGGACTAGCAGCAGCTCCTATAATGAACAGTTCTTC.

The chain uses TRBV4-2 and TRBJ2-1; TRBD2 matches 10 bases. CDR1 is LGHNA, CDR2 YNFKEQ, per germline. The CDR3 runs 16 residues. CDR3 DNA sequence: TGTGTCAGTAGCCAAGAAAGACTAGCGGGCTGGAATGAGCAGTTCTTC. It specifies CVSSQERLAGWNEQFF.

The CDR3 region has the DNA TGTGCCAGTAGCGCGGACGTACAGGAAAACATTCAGTACTTC. It specifies CASSADVQENIQYF. The chain recombines TRBV6-2 or TRBV6-3 with TRBJ2-4; D is possibly TRBD1 or TRBD2 (5 bases each). The V end lost 9 bases, the J end lost 5 bases, and 17 bases lay between the germline ends. Germline CDR1 MNHEY, CDR2 SVGEGT. The length of the CDR3 is 14 residues.

Note on this clonotype: At one end the junction does not follow the germline gene, possibly because of a read error. CDR3: CASSVGGNTGERFF. CDR3 DNA: TGTGCCAGCAGTGTTGGTGGGAACACTGGGGAGCGGTTTTTT. The chain carries TRBV6-1 and TRBJ2-2, with D possibly TRBD2 on 5 matching bases. The CDR3 totals 14 residues. Germline assignment: CDR1 MNHNS and CDR2 SASEGT.

A note on this clonotype: A read error may account for a junction end that differs from germline. The chain recombines TRBV5-8 with TRBJ2-7; 7 nucleotides line up with TRBD1. The CDR3 is 16 residues long. The germline V gene has CDR1 SGHTS and CDR2 YDEGEE. CDR3 bases: TGTACCAGCAACCCTTCTTCCGGGACAGCCACCTACGAGCAGTACTTC. Protein: CTSNPSSGTATYEQYF.

Worth noting for this clonotype: A much larger clone differs from this one at a single base, so this may be a read error. The V and J genes are TRBV5-1 and TRBJ2-1; D call uncertain. Per germline, CDR1 SGHRS and CDR2 YFSETQ. The CDR3 is 16 amino acids. The CDR3 reads CASSEQAVSSYNEQLF. The CDR3 bases are TGCGCCAGCAGCGAGCAGGCCGTTAGCTCCTACAATGAGCAGCTCTTC.

Concerning this clonotype itself: A read error may account for a junction end that differs from germline. V and J are TRBV12-3 or TRBV12-4 and TRBJ2-1; a weak D match, TRBD1 (6 bases). This CDR3 contains 16 residues. The CDR3 DNA reads as TGTGCCAGCAATTCCCGGGACATCGGAACCTACAATGAGCACTTCTTC. Residues: CASNSRDIGTYNEHFF.

Notes on this clonotype: A clone one base away is much larger, so this may be a read error. V is TRBV20-1 and J is TRBJ1-5, with a weak D call TRBD1 (5 bases). Per the germline V gene, CDR1 is DFQATT and CDR2 is SNEGSKA (reference sequence). This CDR3 has 13 residues. V lost 1 base and J lost 3, with 7 bases in between. CDR3 bases: TGCAGTGCTAGAGGGGGCGACAATCAGCCCCAGCATTTT. It encodes CSARGGDNQPQHF.

Comment on this clonotype: Given a much more abundant clone one base away, this may be a read error. Given the absence of the conserved phenylalanine or tryptophan at the CDR3 end, a read error is likely. The chain is built from TRBV5-1 and TRBJ2-6; 8 positions agree with TRBD1. Per germline, CDR1 SGHRS and CDR2 YFSETQ. The CDR3 is 15 amino acids. The CDR3 DNA sequence: TGCGCCAGCTTCCCAGGGGGCGCTGGGGCCAACATCCTGACTTCC. Translating gives CASFPGGAGANILTS.

This clonotype appeared once. The junction departs from the called germline gene at one end, perhaps through a read error. The rearrangement links TRBV6-5 to TRBJ2-3; D is undetermined. This CDR3 has 16 amino acids. Germline lookup yields CDR1 MNHEY and CDR2 SVGAGI. The CDR3: CASSYSRFRFTNTQCF. The CDR3 DNA reads TGTGCAAGCAGTTACTCGAGGTTTAGGTTCACAAATACGCAGTGTTTT.

By sample fraction, this clonotype is medium-sized. This chain uses TRBV4-1 with TRBJ1-1; maybe TRBD1 (6 bases). The CDR3 is 13 residues long. Trimming removed 8 bases at V and 4 bases at J, with 14 bases between. Germline CDR1 MGHRA, CDR2 YSYEKL. In nucleotides, the CDR3 is TGCGCCAGCGGGAGGGGGACAACCACTGAAGCTTTCTTT. It specifies CASGRGTTTEAFF.

There are many counts of this clonotype. This chain links TRBV7-9 with TRBJ2-5; no firm D call. Between the trimmed V and J ends, which lost 5 bases and 11 bases, there was a span of 12 bases. There are 11 residues in the CDR3. Germline-derived CDR1 and CDR2 are SEHNR and FQNEAQ (reference sequence). The CDR3 sequence is CASSPGRVQYF. The CDR3, as DNA: TGTGCCAGCAGCCCTGGAAGAGTTCAGTACTTC.

Comment on this clonotype: The germline gene is not matched at one end of the junction; a read error may be the cause. The chain couples TRBV7-8 to TRBJ1-1, with a tentative D call TRBD1 (5 bases). The germline V gene has CDR1 SGHVS and CDR2 FQNEAQ. The CDR3 sequence is 14 residues long. DNA of the CDR3: TGTGGCAGCAGCTTACAGGCCTCTAGCTCTGAAGCTTTCTTT. Amino acids: CGSSLQASSSEAFF.

This clonotype occurred many times. This chain links TRBV11-2 with TRBJ1-5; a possible D gene is TRBD1 (6 bases). Germline CDR1 reads SGHAT; CDR2 reads FQNNGV. Trimming pared 4 bases from V and 4 bases from J, leaving 11 bases between. The CDR3 is 14 amino acids. CDR3 region: CASSSSQGNQPQHF. Written as DNA, the CDR3 is TGTGCCAGCAGCTCTAGTCAGGGGAATCAGCCCCAGCATTTT.

Concerning this clonotype: Mismatch with germline at one junction end may stem from a read error. The rearrangement uses TRBV6-5 and TRBJ2-3, with D perhaps TRBD2 (5 bases). This CDR3 is 14 amino acids long. Germline V gene lookup returns CDR1 MNHEY and CDR2 SVGAGI. The CDR3 DNA follows: TGTGCCAGCAGAAGGACTGTGGGCACAGATATGCAGTATTTT. Protein product: CASRRTVGTDMQYF.

Comments on this clonotype: A much larger clone lies one base from this, so it may be a read error. Because the CDR3 is missing its conserved closing phenylalanine or tryptophan, this is likely a read error. J is TRBJ1-2 and V is TRBV5-4; D is unclear. The CDR3 has 12 amino acids. V was pared by 4 bases and J by 6 bases, with 10 bases between. CDR1 is SGHNT, CDR2 YYREEE, per germline (reference sequence). DNA for the CDR3: TGTGCCAGCAGCAAGGGCTTTGATGGCTACACCCTC. This codes for CASSKGFDGYTL.

Details on this clonotype: At one of its ends the junction is not consistent with the germline gene, which may arise from a read error. This chain uses TRBV6-1 with TRBJ1-5; D is unresolved. Germline CDR1 is MNHNS and CDR2 is SASEGT. The CDR3 covers 12 residues. The CDR3 sequence: CASWDRNRPQHF. In nucleotides, the CDR3 is TGTGCCAGCTGGGATAGGAATCGGCCCCAGCATTTT.

This chain links TRBV4-1 with TRBJ1-1, with TRBD1 matching 9 bases. The CDR3 runs 17 residues. The V and J ends lost 4 bases and 5 bases, in that order; junction bases with no gene match: 14. The germline V gene has CDR1 MGHRA and CDR2 YSYEKL. The CDR3 is CASSLVARRTGDTEAFF. In DNA form, the CDR3 reads TGCGCCAGCAGCCTAGTGGCCCGTCGGACAGGGGATACTGAAGCTTTCTTT.

This clonotype was recorded at least ten times. This rearrangement joins TRBV6-4 to TRBJ2-2; 7 bases are a match to TRBD1. Germline V lookup: CDR1 MRHNA, CDR2 SNTAGT. The length of the CDR3 is 14 residues. The J segment lost 9 bases and the V segment lost 1 base, leaving 5 bases of the junction unmatched. DNA of the CDR3: TGTGCCAGCAGTGACTTGAGGGGGCCGTGGGAGCTGTTTTTT. Its translation: CASSDLRGPWELFF.

Many counts were recorded for this clonotype. This may arise from a read error, as a much more abundant clone is one base away. The V call is TRBV6-1, the J call TRBJ2-6; D uncertain. V lost 1 base to trimming and J lost 0 bases, with 4 bases between them. Germline values: CDR1 MNHNS, CDR2 SASEGT. The CDR3 has 15 amino acids. The CDR3 spells CASSEGSSGANVLTF. CDR3 DNA sequence: TGTGCCAGCAGTGAAGGGAGCTCTGGGGCCAACGTCCTGACTTTC.

A word on this clonotype: Its ends do not fully match the called genes, so a read error is possible. This chain joins TRBV28 and TRBJ1-6; TRBD1 is a possible D gene (5 bases). This CDR3 spans 16 amino acids. From germline, CDR1 is MDHEN and CDR2 SYDVKM. The CDR3 loop is CANSRRSYGGNSPFHF. DNA of the CDR3: TGTGCCAACAGTCGACGATCCTACGGGGGGAATTCACCCTTCCACTTT.

The chain is built from TRBV2 and TRBJ2-3, with D unresolved. The CDR3 loop spans 17 amino acids. Looked up from germline, CDR1 is SNHLY and CDR2 is FYNNEI. Between the trimmed V and J ends, which lost 10 bases and 1 base, there was a span of 24 bases. CDR3 loop: CATPPLLDFTRTDTQYF. CDR3 sequence (DNA): TGTGCCACCCCGCCGCTTCTCGATTTCACTCGCACAGATACGCAGTATTTT.

This sequence joins TRBV28 and TRBJ2-3, with 7 positions matching TRBD2. Germline V gene lookup returns CDR1 MDHEN and CDR2 SYDVKM. This CDR3 has 15 residues. V was clipped by 5 bases and J by 5 bases; unmatched bases: 10. Here the CDR3 reads CASSMPGGSRDTQYF. Here the CDR3 DNA reads TGTGCCAGCAGTATGCCTGGCGGGAGTCGAGATACGCAGTATTTT.

This clonotype was found once. One end of the junction varies from germline; a read error may be responsible. The chain has TRBV29-1 and TRBJ1-4; D uncertain. Germline CDR1 and CDR2: SQVTM and ANQGSEA. The CDR3 spans 13 residues. The CDR3 nucleotides are TGCATCGTTGTGGGAGGCATTTATGAAAAACTACTTTTT. Its protein product is CIVVGGIYEKLLF. Combining the CDR3 with reference TRBV29-1 and TRBJ1-4 gives the whole variable domain SAVISQKPSRDICQRGTSLTIQCQVDSQVTMMFWYRQQPGQSLTLIATANQGSEATYESGFVIDKFPISRPNLTFSTLTVSNMSPEDSSIYLCIVVGGIYEKLLFGSGTQLSVL.

On this clonotype itself: It is likely a read error, because the conserved phenylalanine at the end of the CDR3 is missing. The V call is TRBV29-1, the J call TRBJ2-5, with D possibly TRBD1 on 5 matching bases. This CDR3 spans 13 amino acids. Germline V gives CDR1 SQVTM, CDR2 ANQGSEA. With 6 bases removed from V and 5 bases from J, the gap between germline ends came to 16 bases. CDR3 protein: CSVAIQGAETQYL. CDR3 bases: TGCAGCGTCGCAATCCAGGGTGCTGAGACCCAGTACTTA.

To note about this clonotype: One end of the junction does not line up with germline, which may come from a read error. The chain carries TRBV11-3 and TRBJ2-1; 7 positions match TRBD1. The CDR3 has 15 amino acids. In germline, CDR1 is SGHNT, CDR2 YENEEA. The CDR3 nucleotides are TGTGCCAGGAGTAACCGGGACAGTTCCTACAATAAGCAGTTCTTC. It is translated as CARSNRDSSYNKQFF. The whole variable domain, remainder taken from reference TRBV11-3 and TRBJ2-1, is EAGVVQSPRYKIIEKKQPVAFWCNPISGHNTLYWYLQNLGQGPELLIRYENEEAVDDSQLPKDRFSAERLKGVDSTLKIQPAELGDSAVYLCARSNRDSSYNKQFFGPGTRLTVL.

This clonotype was recorded only once. The junction departs from the called germline gene at one end, perhaps through a read error. CDR3 in amino acids: CSVESPGKDSGNTIYF. The CDR3 coding sequence is TGCAGCGTTGAAAGCCCAGGCAAGGATAGTGGAAACACTATATATTTT. The chain joins TRBV29-1 to TRBJ1-3; D is undetermined. The V gene's germline CDR1 is SQVTM and CDR2 ANQGSEA. The CDR3 is 16 amino acids. Combining the CDR3 with reference TRBV29-1 and TRBJ1-3 gives the whole variable domain SAVISQKPSRDICQRGTSLTIQCQVDSQVTMMFWYRQQPGQSLTLIATANQGSEATYESGFVIDKFPISRPNLTFSTLTVSNMSPEDSSIYLCSVESPGKDSGNTIYFGEGSWLTVV.